This T cell receptor (beta chain) is from a study of T cell repertoires in cytomegalovirus infection. Study findings and constraints: Totalled public TCR beta family frequency picked out people who carried CMV plus the relevant HLA. Dominating the ex vivo response were TCR beta clonotypes that were CMV-specific and HLA-C-restricted.

TCRdb called the reads again in MiXCR, with one record for every CDR3 protein. Of 450,000 to 550,000 distinct CDR3 sequences detected, approximately 15% appear once; the ten largest clones hold roughly a quarter. This clonotype was seen many times. Its antigen is not known. Germline lookup yields CDR1 MNHEY and CDR2 SMNVEV (reference sequence). The CDR3 is made up of 14 amino acids. The V end lost 5 bases, the J end lost 0 bases, and 11 bases lay between the germline ends. The J gene is TRBJ2-7, the V gene TRBV27, with D perhaps given as TRBD1 or TRBD2 (5 bases each). Sequencing was performed on CD8+ T cells from PBMCs. The clonotype was recovered from a human donor in good health (CMV status not recorded). Some clones in this sample may be carry-over from other donors' samples. The CDR3 loop reads CASSDSGSSYEQYF. The CDR3 DNA reads TGTGCCAGCAGTGACTCAGGGAGCTCCTACGAGCAGTACTTC.